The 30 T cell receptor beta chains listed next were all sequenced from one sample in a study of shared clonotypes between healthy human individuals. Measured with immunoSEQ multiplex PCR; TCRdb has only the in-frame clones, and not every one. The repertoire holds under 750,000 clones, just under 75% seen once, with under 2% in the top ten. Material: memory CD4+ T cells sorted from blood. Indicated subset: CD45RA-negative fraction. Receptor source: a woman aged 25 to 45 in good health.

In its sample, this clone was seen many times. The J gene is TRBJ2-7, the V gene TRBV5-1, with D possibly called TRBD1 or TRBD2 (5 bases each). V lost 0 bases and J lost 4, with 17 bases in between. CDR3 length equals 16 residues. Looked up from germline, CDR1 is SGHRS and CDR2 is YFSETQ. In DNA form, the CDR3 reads TGCGCCAGCAGCTTGGCCGGGACCGACGCCGGGTACGAGCAGTACTTC. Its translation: CASSLAGTDAGYEQYF.

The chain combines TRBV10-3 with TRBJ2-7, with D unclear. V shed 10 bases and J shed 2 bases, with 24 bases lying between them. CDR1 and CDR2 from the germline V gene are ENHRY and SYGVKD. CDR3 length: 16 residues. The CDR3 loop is CAKFRAPAQTPYEQYF. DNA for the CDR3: TGTGCCAAATTCCGGGCCCCAGCCCAGACCCCCTACGAGCAGTACTTC.

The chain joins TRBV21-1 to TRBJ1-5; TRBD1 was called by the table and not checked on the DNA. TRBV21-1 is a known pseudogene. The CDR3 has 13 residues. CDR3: CACAGQINQPQHF. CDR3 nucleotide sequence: TGTGCCTGTGCAGGACAGATCAATCAGCCCCAGCATTTT.

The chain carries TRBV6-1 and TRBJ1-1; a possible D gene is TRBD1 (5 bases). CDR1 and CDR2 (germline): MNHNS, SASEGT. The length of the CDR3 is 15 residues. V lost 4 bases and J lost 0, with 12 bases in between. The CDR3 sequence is CASSAVQAMNTEAFF. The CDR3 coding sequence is TGTGCCAGCAGTGCCGTACAGGCAATGAACACTGAAGCTTTCTTT.

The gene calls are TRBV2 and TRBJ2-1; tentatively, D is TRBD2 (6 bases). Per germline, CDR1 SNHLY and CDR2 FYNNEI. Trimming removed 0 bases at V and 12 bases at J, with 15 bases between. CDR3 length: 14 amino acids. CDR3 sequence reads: CASSEATSGTRQFF. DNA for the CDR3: TGTGCCAGCAGTGAAGCGACTAGTGGGACTCGGCAGTTCTTC.

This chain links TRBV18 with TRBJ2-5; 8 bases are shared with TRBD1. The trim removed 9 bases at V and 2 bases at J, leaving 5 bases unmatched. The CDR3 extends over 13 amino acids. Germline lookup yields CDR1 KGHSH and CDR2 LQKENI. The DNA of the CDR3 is TGTGCCAGTTACCGGGACAGGCAAGAGACCCAGTACTTC. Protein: CASYRDRQETQYF. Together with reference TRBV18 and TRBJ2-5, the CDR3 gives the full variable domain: NAGVMQNPRHLVRRRGQEARLRCSPMKGHSHVYWYRQLPEEGLKFMVYLQKENIIDESGMPKERFSAEFPKEGPSILRIQQVVRGDSAAYFCASYRDRQETQYFGPGTRLLVL.

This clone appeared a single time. As DNA, the CDR3 is TGTGCCAGCAGCGTAGGACAGGGGGCTTACGAGCAGTACTTC. It codes for CASSVGQGAYEQYF. V and J are TRBV9 and TRBJ2-5; 10 bases agree with TRBD1. The J call may not be correct, given that the DNA end is closer to TRBJ2-7. CDR3 length: 14 amino acids. Germline CDR1 is SGDLS and CDR2 is YYNGEE.

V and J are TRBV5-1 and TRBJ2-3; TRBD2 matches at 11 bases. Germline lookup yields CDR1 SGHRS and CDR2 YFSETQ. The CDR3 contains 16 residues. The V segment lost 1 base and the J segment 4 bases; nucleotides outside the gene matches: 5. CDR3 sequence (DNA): TGCGCCAGCAGCTTGTACGGGACTAGCGGATCAGATACGCAGTATTTT. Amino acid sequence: CASSLYGTSGSDTQYF.

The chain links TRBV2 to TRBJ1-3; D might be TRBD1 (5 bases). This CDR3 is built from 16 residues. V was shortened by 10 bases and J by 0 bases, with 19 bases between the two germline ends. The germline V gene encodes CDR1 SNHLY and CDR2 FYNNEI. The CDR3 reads CATQTRGGYSGNTIYF. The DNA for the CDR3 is TGTGCCACCCAAACCCGGGGGGGTTACTCTGGAAACACCATATATTTT.

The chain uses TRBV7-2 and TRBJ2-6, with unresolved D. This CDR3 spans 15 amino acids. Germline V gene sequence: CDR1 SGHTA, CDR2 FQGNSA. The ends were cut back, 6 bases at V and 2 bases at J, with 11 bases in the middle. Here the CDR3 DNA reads TGTGCCAGCAGGAATCAACGGGCTGGGGCCAACGTCCTGACTTTC. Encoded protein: CASRNQRAGANVLTF.

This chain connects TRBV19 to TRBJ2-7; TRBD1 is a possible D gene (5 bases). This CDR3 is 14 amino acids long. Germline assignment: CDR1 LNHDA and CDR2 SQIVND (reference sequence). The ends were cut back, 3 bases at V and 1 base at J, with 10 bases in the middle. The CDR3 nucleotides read TGTGCCAGTAGTATCCCAGGGATGTCCTACGAGCAGTACTTC. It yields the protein CASSIPGMSYEQYF.

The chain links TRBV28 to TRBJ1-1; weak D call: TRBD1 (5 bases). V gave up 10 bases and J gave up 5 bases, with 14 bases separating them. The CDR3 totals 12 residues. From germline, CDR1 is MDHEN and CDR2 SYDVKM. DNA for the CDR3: TGTGCCACCACAGCCCGGGGGACTGAAGCTTTCTTT. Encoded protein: CATTARGTEAFF.

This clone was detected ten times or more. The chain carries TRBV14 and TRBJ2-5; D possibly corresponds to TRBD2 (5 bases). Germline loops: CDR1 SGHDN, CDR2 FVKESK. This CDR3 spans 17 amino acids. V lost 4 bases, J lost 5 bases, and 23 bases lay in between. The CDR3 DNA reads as TGTGCCAGCAGCCCACGCGAGGGCGACGGAACGTGGGAGACCCAGTACTTC. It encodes CASSPREGDGTWETQYF.

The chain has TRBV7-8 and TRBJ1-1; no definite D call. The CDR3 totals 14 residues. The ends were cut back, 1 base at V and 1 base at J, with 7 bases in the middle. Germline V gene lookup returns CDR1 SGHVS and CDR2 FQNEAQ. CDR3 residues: CASSLGTENTEAFF. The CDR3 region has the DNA TGTGCCAGCAGCTTAGGGACGGAGAACACTGAAGCTTTCTTT.

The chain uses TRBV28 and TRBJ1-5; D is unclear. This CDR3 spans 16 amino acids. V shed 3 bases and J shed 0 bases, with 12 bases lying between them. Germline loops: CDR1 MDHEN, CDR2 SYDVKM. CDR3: CASSFNPVASNQPQHF. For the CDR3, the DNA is TGTGCCAGCAGTTTTAATCCGGTAGCTAGCAATCAGCCCCAGCATTTT.

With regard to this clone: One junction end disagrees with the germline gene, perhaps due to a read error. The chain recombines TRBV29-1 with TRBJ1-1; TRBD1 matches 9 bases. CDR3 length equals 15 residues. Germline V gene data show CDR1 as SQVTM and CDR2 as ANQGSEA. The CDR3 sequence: CSVGRTGVMNIEAFF. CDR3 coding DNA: TGCAGCGTCGGTCGGACAGGGGTCATGAACATTGAAGCTTTCTTT.

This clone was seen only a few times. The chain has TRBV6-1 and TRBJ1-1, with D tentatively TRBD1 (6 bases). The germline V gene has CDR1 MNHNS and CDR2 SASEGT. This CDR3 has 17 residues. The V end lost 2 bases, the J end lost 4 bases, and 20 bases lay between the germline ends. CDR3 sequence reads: CASSEPGHAVGGTEAFF. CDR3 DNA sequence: TGTGCCAGCAGTGAACCGGGACATGCAGTTGGTGGCACTGAAGCTTTCTTT.

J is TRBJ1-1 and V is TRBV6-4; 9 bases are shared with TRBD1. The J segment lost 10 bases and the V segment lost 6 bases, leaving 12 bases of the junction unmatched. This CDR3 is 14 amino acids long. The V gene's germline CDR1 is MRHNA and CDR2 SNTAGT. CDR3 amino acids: CASRPEQGAPRAFF. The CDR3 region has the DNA TGTGCCAGCAGACCGGAACAGGGGGCTCCAAGAGCTTTCTTT.

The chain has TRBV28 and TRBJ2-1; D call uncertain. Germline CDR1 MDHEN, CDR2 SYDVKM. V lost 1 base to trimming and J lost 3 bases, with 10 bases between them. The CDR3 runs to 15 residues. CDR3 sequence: CASSLSPPRYNEQFF. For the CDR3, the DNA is TGTGCCAGCAGTTTATCCCCCCCTCGCTACAATGAGCAGTTCTTC.

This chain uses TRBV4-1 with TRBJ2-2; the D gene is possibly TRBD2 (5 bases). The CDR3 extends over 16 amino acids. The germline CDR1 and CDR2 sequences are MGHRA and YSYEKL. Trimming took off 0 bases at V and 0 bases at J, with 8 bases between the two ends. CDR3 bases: TGCGCCAGCAGCCAAGAGAGGAGGTCGAACACCGGGGAGCTGTTTTTT. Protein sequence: CASSQERRSNTGELFF.

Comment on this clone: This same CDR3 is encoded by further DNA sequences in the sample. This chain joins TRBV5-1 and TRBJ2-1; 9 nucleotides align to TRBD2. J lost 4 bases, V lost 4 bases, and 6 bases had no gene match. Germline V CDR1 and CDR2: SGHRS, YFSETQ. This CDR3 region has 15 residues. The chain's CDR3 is CASSVATSGYNEQFF. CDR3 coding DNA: TGCGCCAGCAGCGTTGCGACTAGCGGTTACAATGAGCAGTTCTTC.

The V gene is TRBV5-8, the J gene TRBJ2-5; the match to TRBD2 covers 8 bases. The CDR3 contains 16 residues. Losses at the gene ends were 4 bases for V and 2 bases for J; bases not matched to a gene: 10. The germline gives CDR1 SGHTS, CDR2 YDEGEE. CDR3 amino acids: CASSRGGIAVQETQYF. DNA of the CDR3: TGTGCCAGCAGCCGGGGGGGGATAGCGGTGCAAGAGACCCAGTACTTC.

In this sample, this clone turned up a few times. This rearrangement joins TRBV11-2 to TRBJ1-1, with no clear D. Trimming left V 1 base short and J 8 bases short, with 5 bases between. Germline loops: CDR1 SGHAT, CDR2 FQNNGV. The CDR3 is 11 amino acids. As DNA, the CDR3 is TGTGCCAGCAGCTTAGTGACGGAAGCTTTCTTT. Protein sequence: CASSLVTEAFF.

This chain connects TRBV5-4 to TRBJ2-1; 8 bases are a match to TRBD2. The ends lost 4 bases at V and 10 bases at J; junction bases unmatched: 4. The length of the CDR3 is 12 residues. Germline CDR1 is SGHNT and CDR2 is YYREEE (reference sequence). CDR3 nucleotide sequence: TGTGCCAGCAGCGGGACTAGGGGGGAGCAGTTCTTC. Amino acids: CASSGTRGEQFF.

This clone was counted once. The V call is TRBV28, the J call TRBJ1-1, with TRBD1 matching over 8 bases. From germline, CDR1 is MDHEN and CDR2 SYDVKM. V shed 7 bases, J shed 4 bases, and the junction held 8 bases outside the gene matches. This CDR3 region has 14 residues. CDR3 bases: TGTGCCAGCACCGAGACAGGGGTAAGCACTGAAGCTTTCTTT. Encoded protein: CASTETGVSTEAFF.

The CDR3 coding sequence is TGTGCCAGCAGTTCTAGCAGGTCCTACAATGAGCAGTTCTTC. Encoded protein: CASSSSRSYNEQFF. V usage is TRBV6-6 and J usage is TRBJ2-1; TRBD2 might be the D (5 bases). The V and J ends lost 4 bases and 1 base respectively, with 8 bases between them. From germline, CDR1 is MNHNY and CDR2 SVGAGI (reference sequence). CDR3 length equals 14 residues.

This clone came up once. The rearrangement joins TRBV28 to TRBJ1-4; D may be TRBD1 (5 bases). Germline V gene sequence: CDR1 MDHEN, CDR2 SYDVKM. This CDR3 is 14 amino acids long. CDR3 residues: CVVGEATTNEKLFF. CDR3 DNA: TGTGTCGTGGGGGAGGCCACAACTAATGAAAAACTGTTTTTT.

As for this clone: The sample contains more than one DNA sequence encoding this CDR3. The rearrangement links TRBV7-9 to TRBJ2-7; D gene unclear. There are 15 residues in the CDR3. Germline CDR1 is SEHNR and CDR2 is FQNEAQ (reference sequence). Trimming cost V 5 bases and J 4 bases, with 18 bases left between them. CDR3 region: CASSPRDRAVYEQYF. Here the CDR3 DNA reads TGTGCCAGCAGCCCAAGGGATCGGGCAGTATACGAGCAGTACTTC.

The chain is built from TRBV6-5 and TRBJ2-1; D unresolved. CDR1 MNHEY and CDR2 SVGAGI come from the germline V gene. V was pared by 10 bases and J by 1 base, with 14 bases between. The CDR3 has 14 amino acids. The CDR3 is CATSDRYSYNEQFF. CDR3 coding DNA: TGTGCCACCTCAGACCGTTATTCCTACAATGAGCAGTTCTTC.

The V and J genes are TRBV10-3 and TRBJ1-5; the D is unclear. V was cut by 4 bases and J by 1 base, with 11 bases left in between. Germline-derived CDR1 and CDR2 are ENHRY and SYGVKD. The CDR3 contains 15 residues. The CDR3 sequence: CAISAGNQSNQPQHF. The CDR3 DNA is TGTGCCATCAGTGCGGGGAATCAGAGCAATCAGCCCCAGCATTTT.